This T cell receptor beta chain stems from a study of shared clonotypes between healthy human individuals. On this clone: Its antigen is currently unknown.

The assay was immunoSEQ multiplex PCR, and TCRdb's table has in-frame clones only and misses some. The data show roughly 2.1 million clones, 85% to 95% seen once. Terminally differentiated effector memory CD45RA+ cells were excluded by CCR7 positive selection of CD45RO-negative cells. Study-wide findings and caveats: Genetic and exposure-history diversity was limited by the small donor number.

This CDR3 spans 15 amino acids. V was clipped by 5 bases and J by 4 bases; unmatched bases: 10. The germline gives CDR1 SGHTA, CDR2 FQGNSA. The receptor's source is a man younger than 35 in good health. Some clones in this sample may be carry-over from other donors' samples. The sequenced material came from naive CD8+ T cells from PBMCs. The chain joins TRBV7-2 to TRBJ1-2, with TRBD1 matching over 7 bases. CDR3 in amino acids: CASSPWTGASYGYTF. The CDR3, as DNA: TGTGCCAGCAGCCCCTGGACAGGAGCGTCCTATGGCTACACCTTC.